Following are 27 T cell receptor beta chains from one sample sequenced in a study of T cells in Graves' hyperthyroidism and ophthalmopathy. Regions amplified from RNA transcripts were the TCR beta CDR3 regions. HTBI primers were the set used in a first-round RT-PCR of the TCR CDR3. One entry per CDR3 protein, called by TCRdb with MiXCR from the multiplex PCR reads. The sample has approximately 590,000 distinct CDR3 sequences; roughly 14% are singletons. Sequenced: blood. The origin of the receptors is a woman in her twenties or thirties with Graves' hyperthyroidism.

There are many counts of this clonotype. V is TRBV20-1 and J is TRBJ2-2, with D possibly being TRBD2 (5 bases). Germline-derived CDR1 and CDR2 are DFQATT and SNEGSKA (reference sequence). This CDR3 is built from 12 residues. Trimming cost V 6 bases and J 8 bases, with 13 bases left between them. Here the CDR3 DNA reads TGCAGTGCCTCACGGGGTGGTGGGGAGCTGTTTTTT. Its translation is CSASRGGGELFF.

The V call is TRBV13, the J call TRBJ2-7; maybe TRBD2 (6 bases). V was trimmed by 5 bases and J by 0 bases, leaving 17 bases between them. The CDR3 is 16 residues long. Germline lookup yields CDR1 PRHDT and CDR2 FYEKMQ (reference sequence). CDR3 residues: CASSVLGGARSYEQYF. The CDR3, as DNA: TGTGCCAGCAGCGTTTTGGGGGGAGCCCGCTCCTACGAGCAGTACTTC. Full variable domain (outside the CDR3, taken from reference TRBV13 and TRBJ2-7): AAGVIQSPRHLIKEKRETATLKCYPIPRHDTVYWYQQGPGQDPQFLISFYEKMQSDKGSIPDRFSAQQFSDYHSELNMSSLELGDSALYFCASSVLGGARSYEQYFGPGTRLTVT.

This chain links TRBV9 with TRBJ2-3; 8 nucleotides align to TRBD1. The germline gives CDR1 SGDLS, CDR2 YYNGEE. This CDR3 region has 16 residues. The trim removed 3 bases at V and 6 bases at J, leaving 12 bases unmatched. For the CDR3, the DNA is TGTGCCAGCAGCGAAATCCTCCCGGGACAGGCCGATACGCAGTATTTT. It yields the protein CASSEILPGQADTQYF.

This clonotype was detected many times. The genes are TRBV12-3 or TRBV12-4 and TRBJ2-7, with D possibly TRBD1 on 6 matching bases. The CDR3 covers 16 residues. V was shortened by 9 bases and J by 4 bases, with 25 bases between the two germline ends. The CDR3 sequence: CASYRVSSWGLYEQYF. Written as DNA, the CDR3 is TGTGCCAGTTACAGGGTCAGCTCGTGGGGGCTTTACGAGCAGTACTTC.

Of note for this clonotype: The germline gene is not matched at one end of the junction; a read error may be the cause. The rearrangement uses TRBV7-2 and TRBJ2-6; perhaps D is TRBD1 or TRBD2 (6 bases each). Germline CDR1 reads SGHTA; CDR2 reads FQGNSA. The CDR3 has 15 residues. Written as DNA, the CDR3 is TGTGCCAGCAGCTTAATTGCGTCGGGGGCCAACGTCCCGACTTTC. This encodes CASSLIASGANVPTF.

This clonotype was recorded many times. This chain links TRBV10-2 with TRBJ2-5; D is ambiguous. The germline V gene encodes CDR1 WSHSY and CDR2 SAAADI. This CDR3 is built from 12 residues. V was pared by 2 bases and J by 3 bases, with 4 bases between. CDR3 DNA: TGCGCCAGCAGTGAGCAGGAAGAGACCCAGTACTTC. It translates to CASSEQEETQYF.

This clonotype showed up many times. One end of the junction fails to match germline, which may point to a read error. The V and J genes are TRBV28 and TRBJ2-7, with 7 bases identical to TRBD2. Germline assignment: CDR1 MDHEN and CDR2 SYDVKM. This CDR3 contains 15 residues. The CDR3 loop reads CASSLAAQIGTQQHF. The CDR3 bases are TGTGCCAGCAGCCTAGCGGCTCAAATCGGGACGCAGCAGCACTTC.

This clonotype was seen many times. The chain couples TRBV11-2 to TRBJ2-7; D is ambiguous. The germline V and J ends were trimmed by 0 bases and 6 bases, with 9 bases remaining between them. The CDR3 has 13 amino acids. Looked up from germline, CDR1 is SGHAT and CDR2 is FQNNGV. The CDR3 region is CASSLDLLGEQYF. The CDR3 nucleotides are TGTGCCAGCAGCTTAGATCTTTTAGGCGAGCAGTACTTC.

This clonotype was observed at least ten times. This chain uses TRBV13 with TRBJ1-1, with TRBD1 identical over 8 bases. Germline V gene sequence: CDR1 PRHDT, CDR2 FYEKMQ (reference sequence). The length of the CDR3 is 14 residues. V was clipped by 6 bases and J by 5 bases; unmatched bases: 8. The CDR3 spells CASSQDRVWTEAFF. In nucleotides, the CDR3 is TGTGCCAGCAGTCAGGACAGGGTTTGGACTGAAGCTTTCTTT. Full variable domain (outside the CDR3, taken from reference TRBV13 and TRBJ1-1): AAGVIQSPRHLIKEKRETATLKCYPIPRHDTVYWYQQGPGQDPQFLISFYEKMQSDKGSIPDRFSAQQFSDYHSELNMSSLELGDSALYFCASSQDRVWTEAFFGQGTRLTVV.

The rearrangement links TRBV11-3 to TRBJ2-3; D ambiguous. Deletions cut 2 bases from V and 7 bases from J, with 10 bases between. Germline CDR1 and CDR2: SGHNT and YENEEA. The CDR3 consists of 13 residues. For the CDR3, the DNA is TGTGCCAGCAGCTTAAGTTTCGAATATACGCAGTATTTT. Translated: CASSLSFEYTQYF.

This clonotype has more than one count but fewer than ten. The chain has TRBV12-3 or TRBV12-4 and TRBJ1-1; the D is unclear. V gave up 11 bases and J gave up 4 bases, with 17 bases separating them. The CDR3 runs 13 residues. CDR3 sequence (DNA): TGTGCCGTACTCTCCCGGTTAGGCACTGAAGCTTTCTTT. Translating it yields CAVLSRLGTEAFF.

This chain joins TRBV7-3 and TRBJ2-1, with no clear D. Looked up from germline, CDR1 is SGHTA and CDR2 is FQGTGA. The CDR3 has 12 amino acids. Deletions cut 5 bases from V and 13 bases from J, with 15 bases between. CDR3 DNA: TGTGCCAGCAGCCAAAATCAGGAGCCACAGTTCTTC. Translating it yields CASSQNQEPQFF.

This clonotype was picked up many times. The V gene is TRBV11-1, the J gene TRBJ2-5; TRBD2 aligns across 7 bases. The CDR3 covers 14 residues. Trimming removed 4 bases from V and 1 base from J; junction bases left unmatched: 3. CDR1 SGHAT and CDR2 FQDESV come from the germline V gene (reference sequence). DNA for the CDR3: TGTGCCAGCAGCTACCCTAGCGGCCAAGAGACCCAGTACTTC. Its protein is CASSYPSGQETQYF.

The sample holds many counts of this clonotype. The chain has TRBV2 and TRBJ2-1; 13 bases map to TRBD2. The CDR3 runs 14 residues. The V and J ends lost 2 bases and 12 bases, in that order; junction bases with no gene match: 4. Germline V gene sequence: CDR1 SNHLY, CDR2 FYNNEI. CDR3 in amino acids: CASSEQGLAGSQFF. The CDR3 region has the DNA TGTGCCAGCAGTGAACAGGGACTAGCGGGATCGCAGTTCTTC.

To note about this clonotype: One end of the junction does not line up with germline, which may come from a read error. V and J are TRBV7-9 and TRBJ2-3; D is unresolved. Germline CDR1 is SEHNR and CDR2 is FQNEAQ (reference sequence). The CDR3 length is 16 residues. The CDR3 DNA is TGTGCCGGCAGCTTCGGCGACCGCATTTTGCAAGATACGCAGTATTTT. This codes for CAGSFGDRILQDTQYF.

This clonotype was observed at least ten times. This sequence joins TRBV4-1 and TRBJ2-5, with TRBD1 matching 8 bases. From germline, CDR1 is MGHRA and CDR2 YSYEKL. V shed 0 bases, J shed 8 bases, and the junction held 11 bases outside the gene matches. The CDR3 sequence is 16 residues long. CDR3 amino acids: CASSQDRGGGQGTQYF. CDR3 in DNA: TGCGCCAGCAGCCAAGATCGTGGGGGTGGACAGGGCACCCAGTACTTC.

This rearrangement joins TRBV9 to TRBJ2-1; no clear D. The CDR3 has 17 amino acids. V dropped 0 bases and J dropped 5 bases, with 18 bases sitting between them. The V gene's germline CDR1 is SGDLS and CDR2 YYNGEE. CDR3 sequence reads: CASSVALLGSADNEQFF. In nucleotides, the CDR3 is TGTGCCAGCAGCGTAGCTTTATTAGGATCCGCGGACAATGAGCAGTTCTTC.

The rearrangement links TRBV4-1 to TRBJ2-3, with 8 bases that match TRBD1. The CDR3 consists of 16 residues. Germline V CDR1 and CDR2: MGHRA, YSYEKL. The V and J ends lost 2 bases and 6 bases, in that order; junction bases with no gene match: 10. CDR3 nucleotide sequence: TGCGCCAGCAGCCAACCCCCGGACAGGGCGAGGGATACGCAGTATTTT. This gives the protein CASSQPPDRARDTQYF.

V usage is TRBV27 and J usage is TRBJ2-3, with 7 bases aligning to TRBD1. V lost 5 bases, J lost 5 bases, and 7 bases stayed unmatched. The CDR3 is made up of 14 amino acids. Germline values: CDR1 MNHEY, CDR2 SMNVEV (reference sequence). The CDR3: CASSIMTGIDTQYF. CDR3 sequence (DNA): TGTGCCAGCAGTATCATGACAGGGATAGATACGCAGTATTTT.

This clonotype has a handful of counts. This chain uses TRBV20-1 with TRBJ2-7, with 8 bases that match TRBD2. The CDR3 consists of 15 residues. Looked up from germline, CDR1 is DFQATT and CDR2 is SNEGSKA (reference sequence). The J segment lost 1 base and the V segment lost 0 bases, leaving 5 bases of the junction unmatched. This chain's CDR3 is CSARDPGGGSYEQYF. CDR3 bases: TGCAGTGCTAGAGACCCGGGGGGGGGTTCCTACGAGCAGTACTTC.

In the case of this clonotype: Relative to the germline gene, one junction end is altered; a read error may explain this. The CDR3 sequence: CASSYLEDEAFF. In nucleotides, the CDR3 is TGTGCCAGCAGTTACCTTGAGGATGAAGCTTTCTTT. The rearrangement uses TRBV10-3 and TRBJ1-1; D not resolved. This CDR3 is 12 amino acids long. Germline values: CDR1 ENHRY, CDR2 SYGVKD.

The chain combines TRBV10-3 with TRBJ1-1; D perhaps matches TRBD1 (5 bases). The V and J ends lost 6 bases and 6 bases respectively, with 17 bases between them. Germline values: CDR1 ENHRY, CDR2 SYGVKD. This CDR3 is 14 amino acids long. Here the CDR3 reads CAIRGEGSASEAFF. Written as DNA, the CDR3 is TGTGCCATCAGGGGGGAGGGCTCAGCCTCTGAAGCTTTCTTT.

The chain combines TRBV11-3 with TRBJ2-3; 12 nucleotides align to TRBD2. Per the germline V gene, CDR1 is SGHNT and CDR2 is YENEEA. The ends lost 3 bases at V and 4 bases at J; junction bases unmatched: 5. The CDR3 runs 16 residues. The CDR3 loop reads CASSLMTSGSADTQYF. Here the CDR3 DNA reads TGTGCCAGCAGCTTGATGACTAGCGGGAGCGCAGATACGCAGTATTTT.

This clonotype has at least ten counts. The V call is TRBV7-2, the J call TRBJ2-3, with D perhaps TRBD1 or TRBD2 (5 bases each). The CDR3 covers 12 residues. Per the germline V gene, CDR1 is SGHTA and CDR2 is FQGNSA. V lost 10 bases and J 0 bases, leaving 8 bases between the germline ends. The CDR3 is CAIRDSTDTQYF. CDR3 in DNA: TGTGCCATAAGGGACAGCACAGATACGCAGTATTTT.

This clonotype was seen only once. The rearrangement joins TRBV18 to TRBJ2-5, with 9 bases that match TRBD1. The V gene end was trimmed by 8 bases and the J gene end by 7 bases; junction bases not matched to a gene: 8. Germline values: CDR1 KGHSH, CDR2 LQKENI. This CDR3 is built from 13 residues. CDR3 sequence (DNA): TGTGCCAGCCACCGGACAGGGGATGGGACCCAGTACTTC. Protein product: CASHRTGDGTQYF.

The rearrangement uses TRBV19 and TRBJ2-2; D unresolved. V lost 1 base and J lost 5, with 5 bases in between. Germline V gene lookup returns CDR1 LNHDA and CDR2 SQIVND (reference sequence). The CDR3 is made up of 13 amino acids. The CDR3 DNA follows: TGTGCCAGTAGTATAGGGCGGACCGGGGAGCTGTTTTTT. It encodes CASSIGRTGELFF.

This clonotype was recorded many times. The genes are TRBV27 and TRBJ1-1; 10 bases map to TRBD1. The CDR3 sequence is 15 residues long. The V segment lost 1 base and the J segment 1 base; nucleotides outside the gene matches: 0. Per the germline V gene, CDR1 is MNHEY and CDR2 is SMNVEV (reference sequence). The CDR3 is CASSLWTGGNTEAFF. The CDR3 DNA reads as TGTGCCAGCAGTTTATGGACAGGGGGGAACACTGAAGCTTTCTTT.